This T cell receptor beta chain emerged from a study of blood T cell repertoires in COVID-19. This clone was observed a single time. The CDR3 spans 17 residues. J lost 1 base, V lost 4 bases, and 10 bases had no gene match. Germline CDR1 MGHDK, CDR2 SYGVNS. The protocol was immunoSEQ multiplex PCR, while the TCRdb copy is restricted to in-frame clones and leaves out a portion. The table shows approximately 120,000 clones, with about nine tenths occurring only once. The chain uses TRBV25-1 and TRBJ1-1; 9 positions match TRBD1. The specimen sequenced was peripheral blood. The source of this sequence is a human donor in a cohort sampled during active COVID-19. Written as DNA, the CDR3 is TGTGCCAGCAGTGGGCCGGGACAGGGAGCGGCGAACACTGAAGCTTTCTTT. The encoded protein is CASSGPGQGAANTEAFF.